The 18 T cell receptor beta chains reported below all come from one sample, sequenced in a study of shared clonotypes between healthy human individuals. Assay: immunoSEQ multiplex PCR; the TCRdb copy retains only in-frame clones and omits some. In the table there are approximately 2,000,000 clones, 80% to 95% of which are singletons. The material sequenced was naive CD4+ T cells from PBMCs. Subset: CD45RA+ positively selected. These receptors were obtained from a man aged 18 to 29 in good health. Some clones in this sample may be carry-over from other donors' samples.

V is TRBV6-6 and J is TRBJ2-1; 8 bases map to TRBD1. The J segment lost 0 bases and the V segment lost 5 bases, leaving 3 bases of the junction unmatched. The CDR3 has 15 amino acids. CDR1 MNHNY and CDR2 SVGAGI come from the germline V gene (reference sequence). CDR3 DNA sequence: TGTGCCAGCAGTCCCCAGGGGGCCTCCTACAATGAGCAGTTCTTC. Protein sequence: CASSPQGASYNEQFF.

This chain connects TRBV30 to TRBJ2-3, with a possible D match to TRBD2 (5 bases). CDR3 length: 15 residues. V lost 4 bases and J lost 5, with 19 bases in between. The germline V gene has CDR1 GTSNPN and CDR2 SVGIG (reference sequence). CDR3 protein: CAWTEGGIRVDTQYF. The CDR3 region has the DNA TGTGCCTGGACCGAGGGTGGCATCCGGGTAGATACGCAGTATTTT.

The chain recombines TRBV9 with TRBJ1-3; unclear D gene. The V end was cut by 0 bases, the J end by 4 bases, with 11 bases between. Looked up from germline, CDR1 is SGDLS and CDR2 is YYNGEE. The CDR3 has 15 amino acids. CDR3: CASSVAGEVGNTIYF. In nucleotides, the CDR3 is TGTGCCAGCAGCGTAGCTGGGGAGGTCGGAAACACCATATATTTT.

DNA of the CDR3: TGTGCCAGTAGACAGACGGGAATATCCTACGAGCAGTACTTC. This encodes CASRQTGISYEQYF. V usage is TRBV19 and J usage is TRBJ2-7, with D possibly matching TRBD2 (5 bases). Between the trimmed V and J ends, which lost 6 bases and 1 base, there was a span of 13 bases. The V gene's germline CDR1 is LNHDA and CDR2 SQIVND (reference sequence). The CDR3 is 14 amino acids.

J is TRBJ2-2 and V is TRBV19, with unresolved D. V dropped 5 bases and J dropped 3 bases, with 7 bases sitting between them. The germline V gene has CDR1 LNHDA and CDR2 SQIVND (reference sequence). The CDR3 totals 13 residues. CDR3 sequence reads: CASSGRYTGELFF. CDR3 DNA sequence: TGTGCCAGTAGTGGCCGGTACACCGGGGAGCTGTTTTTT.

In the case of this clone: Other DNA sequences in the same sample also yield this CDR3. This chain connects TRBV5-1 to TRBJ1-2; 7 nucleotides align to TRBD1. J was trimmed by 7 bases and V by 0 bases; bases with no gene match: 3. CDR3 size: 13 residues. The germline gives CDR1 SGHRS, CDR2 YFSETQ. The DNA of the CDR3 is TGCGCCAGCAGCTTGGAGGGGGCTGCTGGCTACACCTTC. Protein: CASSLEGAAGYTF.

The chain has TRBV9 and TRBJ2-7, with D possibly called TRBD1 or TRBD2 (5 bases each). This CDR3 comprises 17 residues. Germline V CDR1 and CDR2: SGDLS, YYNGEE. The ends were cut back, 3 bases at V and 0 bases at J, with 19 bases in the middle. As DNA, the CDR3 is TGTGCCAGCAGCGCAAGCCGGGACGGCCCTAGCTCCTACGAGCAGTACTTC. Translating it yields CASSASRDGPSSYEQYF.

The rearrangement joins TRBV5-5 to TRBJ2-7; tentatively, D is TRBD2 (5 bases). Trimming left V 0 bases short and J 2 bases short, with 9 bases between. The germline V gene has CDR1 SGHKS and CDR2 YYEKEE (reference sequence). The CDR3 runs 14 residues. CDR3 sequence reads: CASSLAGSTYEQYF. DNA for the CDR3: TGTGCCAGCAGCTTGGCGGGATCTACCTACGAGCAGTACTTC. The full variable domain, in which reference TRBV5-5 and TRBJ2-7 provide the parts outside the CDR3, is DAGVTQSPTHLIKTRGQQVTLRCSPISGHKSVSWYQQVLGQGPQFIFQYYEKEERGRGNFPDRFSARQFPNYSSELNVNALLLGDSALYLCASSLAGSTYEQYFGPGTRLTVT.

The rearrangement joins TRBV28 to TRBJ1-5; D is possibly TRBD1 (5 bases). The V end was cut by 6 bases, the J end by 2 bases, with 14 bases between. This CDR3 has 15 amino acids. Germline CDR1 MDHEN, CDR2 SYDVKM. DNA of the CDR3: TGTGCCAGCAGCAACGCAGGGTTAGGCAATCAGCCCCAGCATTTT. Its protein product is CASSNAGLGNQPQHF.

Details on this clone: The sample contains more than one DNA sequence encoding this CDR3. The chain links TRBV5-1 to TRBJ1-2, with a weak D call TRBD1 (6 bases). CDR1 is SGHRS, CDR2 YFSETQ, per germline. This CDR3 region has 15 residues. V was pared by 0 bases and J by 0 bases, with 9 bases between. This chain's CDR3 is CASSLVGGTNYGYTF. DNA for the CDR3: TGCGCCAGCAGCTTGGTGGGGGGCACTAACTATGGCTACACCTTC.

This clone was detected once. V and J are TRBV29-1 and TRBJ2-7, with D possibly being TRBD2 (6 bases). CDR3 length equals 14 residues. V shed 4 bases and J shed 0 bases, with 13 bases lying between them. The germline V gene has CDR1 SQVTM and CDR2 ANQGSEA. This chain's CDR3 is CSVVWRDYSYEQYF. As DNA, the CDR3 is TGCAGCGTTGTTTGGCGGGATTACTCCTACGAGCAGTACTTC.

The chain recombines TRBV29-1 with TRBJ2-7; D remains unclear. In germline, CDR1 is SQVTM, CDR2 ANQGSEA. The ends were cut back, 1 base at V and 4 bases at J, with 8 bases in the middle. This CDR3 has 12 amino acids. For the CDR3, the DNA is TGCAGCGTTGAAGGGACCCATTACGAGCAGTACTTC. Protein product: CSVEGTHYEQYF.

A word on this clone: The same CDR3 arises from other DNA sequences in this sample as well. Here the CDR3 reads CASSLRPNEKLFF. The CDR3 DNA reads as TGTGCCAGCAGTTTAAGACCCAATGAAAAACTGTTTTTT. The rearrangement joins TRBV27 to TRBJ1-4; D not certain. V gave up 2 bases and J gave up 5 bases, with 6 bases separating them. The CDR3 consists of 13 residues. CDR1 and CDR2 (germline): MNHEY, SMNVEV (reference sequence).

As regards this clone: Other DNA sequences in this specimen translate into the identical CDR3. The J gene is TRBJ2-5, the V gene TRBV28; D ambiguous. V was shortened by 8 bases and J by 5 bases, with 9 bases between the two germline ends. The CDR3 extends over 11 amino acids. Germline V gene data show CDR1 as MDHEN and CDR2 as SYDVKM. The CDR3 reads CASGPRETQYF. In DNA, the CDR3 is TGTGCCAGCGGACCTCGGGAGACCCAGTACTTC.

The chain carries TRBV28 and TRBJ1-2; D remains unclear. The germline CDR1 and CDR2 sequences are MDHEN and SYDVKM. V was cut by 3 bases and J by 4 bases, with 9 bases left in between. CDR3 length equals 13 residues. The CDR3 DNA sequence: TGTGCCAGCAGTTTGTTGGGTCCCTATGGCTACACCTTC. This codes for CASSLLGPYGYTF.

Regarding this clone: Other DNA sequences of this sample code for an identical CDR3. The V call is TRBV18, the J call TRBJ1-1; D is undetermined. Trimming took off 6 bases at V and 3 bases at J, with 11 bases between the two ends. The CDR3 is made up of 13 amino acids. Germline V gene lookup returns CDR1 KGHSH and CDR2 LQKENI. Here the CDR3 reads CASSPNRDTEAFF. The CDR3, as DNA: TGTGCCAGCTCGCCGAACCGCGACACTGAAGCTTTCTTT.

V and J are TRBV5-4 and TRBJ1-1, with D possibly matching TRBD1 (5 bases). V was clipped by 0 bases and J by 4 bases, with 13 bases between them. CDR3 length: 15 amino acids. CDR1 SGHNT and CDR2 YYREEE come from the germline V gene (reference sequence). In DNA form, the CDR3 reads TGTGCCAGCAGCTTGGATCGGGGGTTTGGCACTGAAGCTTTCTTT. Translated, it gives CASSLDRGFGTEAFF.

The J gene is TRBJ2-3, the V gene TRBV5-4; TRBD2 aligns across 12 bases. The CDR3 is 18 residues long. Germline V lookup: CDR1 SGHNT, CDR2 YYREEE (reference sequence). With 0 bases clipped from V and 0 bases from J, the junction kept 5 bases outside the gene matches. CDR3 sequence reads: CASSLASGRAPSTDTQYF. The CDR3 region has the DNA TGTGCCAGCAGCTTGGCTAGCGGGAGGGCCCCTAGCACAGATACGCAGTATTTT. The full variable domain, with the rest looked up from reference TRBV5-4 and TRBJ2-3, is ETGVTQSPTHLIKTRGQQVTLRCSSQSGHNTVSWYQQALGQGPQFIFQYYREEENGRGNFPPRFSGLQFPNYSSELNVNALELDDSALYLCASSLASGRAPSTDTQYFGPGTRLTVL.